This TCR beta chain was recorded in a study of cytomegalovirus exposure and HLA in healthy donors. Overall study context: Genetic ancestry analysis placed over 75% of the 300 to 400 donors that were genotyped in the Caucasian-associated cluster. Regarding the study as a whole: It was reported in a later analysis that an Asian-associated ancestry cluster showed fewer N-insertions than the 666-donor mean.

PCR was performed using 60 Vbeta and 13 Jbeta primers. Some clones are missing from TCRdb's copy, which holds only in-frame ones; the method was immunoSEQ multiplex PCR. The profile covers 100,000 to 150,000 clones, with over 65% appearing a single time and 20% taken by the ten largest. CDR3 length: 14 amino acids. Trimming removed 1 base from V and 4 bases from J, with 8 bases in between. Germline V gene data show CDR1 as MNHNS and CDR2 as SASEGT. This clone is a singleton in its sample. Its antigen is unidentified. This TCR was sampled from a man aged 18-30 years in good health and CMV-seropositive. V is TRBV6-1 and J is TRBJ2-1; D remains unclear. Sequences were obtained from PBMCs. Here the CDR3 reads CASSEVVDYNEQFF. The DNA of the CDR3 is TGTGCCAGCAGTGAAGTAGTCGATTACAATGAGCAGTTCTTC.